This passage covers 6 T cell receptor beta chains from one sample sequenced in a study of OX40 agonist ivuxolimab in advanced cancers. The method was immunoSEQ multiplex PCR; TCRdb's version includes in-frame clones alone and lacks a portion of them. The sample includes about 26,000 clones, 80% to 90% of them seen just once. The material was CD4+ or CD8+ T cells sorted from blood, obtained in a trial of the OX40 agonist ivuxolimab. The origin of the receptors is an adult with an advanced solid tumor such as melanoma, head and neck, liver or kidney cancer.

V and J are TRBV27 and TRBJ2-6; D is perhaps TRBD1 (5 bases). This CDR3 is built from 16 residues. Germline values: CDR1 MNHEY, CDR2 SMNVEV (reference sequence). V was trimmed by 8 bases and J by 0 bases, leaving 14 bases between them. This chain's CDR3 is CASGPGQISGANVLTF. The CDR3 DNA reads as TGTGCCAGCGGACCCGGACAAATCTCTGGGGCCAACGTCCTGACTTTC.

In its sample, this clone was seen a few times. The chain employs TRBV11-1 and TRBJ1-1, with D hard to call. This CDR3 has 13 amino acids. Trimming shortened V by 2 bases and J by 4 bases, and 8 bases separated the two germline ends. The germline V gene encodes CDR1 SGHAT and CDR2 FQDESV (reference sequence). CDR3 protein: CASSLIRATEAFF. The CDR3 DNA reads as TGTGCCAGCAGCTTAATTCGTGCCACTGAAGCTTTCTTT.

The chain joins TRBV13 to TRBJ2-3; 10 nucleotides match TRBD1. CDR3 size: 16 residues. Per germline, CDR1 PRHDT and CDR2 FYEKMQ (reference sequence). Trimming cost V 2 bases and J 2 bases; bases outside gene matches: 4. CDR3 bases: TGTGCCAGCAGCTTAAAAGGGACAGGGGTCACAGATACGCAGTATTTT. The encoded protein is CASSLKGTGVTDTQYF.

J is TRBJ2-5 and V is TRBV6-1; 12 nucleotides line up with TRBD2. The CDR3 spans 18 residues. Germline CDR1 reads MNHNS; CDR2 reads SASEGT. Trimming removed 7 bases from V and 2 bases from J; junction bases left unmatched: 14. In DNA form, the CDR3 reads TGTGCCAGCAATGACATTCTCCGGACTAGCGGGGAACAAGAGACCCAGTACTTC. Encoded protein: CASNDILRTSGEQETQYF.

The CDR3 loop is CASSRDGTTEAFF. CDR3 DNA: TGTGCCAGCAGCCGAGACGGAACCACTGAAGCTTTCTTT. J is TRBJ1-1 and V is TRBV5-4; no clear D gene. Per germline, CDR1 SGHNT and CDR2 YYREEE (reference sequence). Deletions cut 4 bases from V and 4 bases from J, with 11 bases between. This CDR3 comprises 13 residues.

The chain recombines TRBV5-1 with TRBJ2-2, with TRBD1 identical over 7 bases. Germline assignment: CDR1 SGHRS and CDR2 YFSETQ. The CDR3 is 13 amino acids. The ends lost 2 bases at V and 6 bases at J; junction bases unmatched: 1. The DNA for the CDR3 is TGCGCCAGCAGCTTAGGGACAGCCGGGGAGCTGTTTTTT. Translation: CASSLGTAGELFF.